This TCR beta chain was found in a study of identical twins. TCRdb recomputed calls from the 5' RACE reads with MiXCR, one row per CDR3 protein. The sample lists a few hundred thousand distinct CDR3 sequences; about 9% were seen once. Donors were all healthy Caucasians. V was clipped by 0 bases and J by 4 bases, with 13 bases between them. Germline loops: CDR1 SGHRS, CDR2 YFSETQ. CDR3 length: 15 residues. The source is a woman aged 45-60 years in good health. Specimen: naive T cells sorted from blood. This chain links TRBV5-1 with TRBJ1-2, with no clear D. The CDR3 region has the DNA TGCGCCAGCAGCTTGGCTGCGACGGGCTTCTATGGCTACACCTTC. Amino acid sequence: CASSLAATGFYGYTF.